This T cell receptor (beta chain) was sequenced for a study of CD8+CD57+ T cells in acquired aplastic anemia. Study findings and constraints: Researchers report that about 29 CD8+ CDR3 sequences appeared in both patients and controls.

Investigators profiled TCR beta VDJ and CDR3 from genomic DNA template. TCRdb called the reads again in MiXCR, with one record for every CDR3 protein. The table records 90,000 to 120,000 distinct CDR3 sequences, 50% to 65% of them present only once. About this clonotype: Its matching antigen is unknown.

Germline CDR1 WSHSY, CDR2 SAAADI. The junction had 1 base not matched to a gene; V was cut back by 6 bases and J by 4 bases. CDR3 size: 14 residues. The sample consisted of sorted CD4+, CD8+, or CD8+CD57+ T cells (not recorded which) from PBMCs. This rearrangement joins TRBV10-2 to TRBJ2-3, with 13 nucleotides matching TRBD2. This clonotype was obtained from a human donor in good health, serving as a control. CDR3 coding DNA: TGCGCCAGCAGCGGACTAGCGGGAGCAGATACGCAGTATTTT. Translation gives CASSGLAGADTQYF.